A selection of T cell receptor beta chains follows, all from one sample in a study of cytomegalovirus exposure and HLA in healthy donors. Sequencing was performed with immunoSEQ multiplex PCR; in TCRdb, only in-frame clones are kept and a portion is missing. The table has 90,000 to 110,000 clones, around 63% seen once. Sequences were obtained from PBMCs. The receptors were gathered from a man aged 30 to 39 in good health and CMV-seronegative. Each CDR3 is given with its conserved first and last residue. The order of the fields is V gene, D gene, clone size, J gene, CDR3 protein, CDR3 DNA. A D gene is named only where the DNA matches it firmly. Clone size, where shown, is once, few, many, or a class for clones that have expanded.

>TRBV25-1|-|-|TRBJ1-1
CASSDSVGGGGTEAFF
TGTGCCAGCAGTGATTCCGTGGGGGGCGGGGGGACTGAAGCTTTCTTT
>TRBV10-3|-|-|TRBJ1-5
CAISEVKGGNQPQHF
TGTGCCATCAGTGAAGTGAAAGGGGGAAATCAGCCCCAGCATTTT
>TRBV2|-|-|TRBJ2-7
CASSEQGYEQYF
TGTGCCAGCAGTGAACAGGGTTACGAGCAGTACTTC
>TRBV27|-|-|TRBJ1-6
CASSLLGGRNSPLHF
TGTGCCAGCAGTTTATTGGGAGGGAGGAATTCACCCCTCCACTTT
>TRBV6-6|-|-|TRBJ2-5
CASSYSRETQYF
TGTGCCAGCAGTTACTCGAGAGAGACCCAGTACTTC
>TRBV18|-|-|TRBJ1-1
CASSPPSGTNTEAFF
TGTGCCAGCTCACCACCTTCAGGTACAAACACTGAAGCTTTCTTT
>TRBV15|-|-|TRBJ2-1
CATSRDKGSYNEQFF
TGTGCCACCAGCAGAGATAAGGGGTCCTACAATGAGCAGTTCTTC
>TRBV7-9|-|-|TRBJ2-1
CASSGRRRLETYNEQFF
TGTGCCAGCAGCGGACGTCGGCGACTAGAAACCTACAATGAGCAGTTCTTC
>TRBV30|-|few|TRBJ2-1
CAWRPFSAGGNEQFF
TGTGCCTGGAGGCCATTTTCTGCAGGTGGGAATGAGCAGTTCTTC
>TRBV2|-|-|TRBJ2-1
CASSEAGAGLYNEQFF
TGTGCCAGCAGTGAAGCCGGAGCGGGCCTATACAATGAGCAGTTCTTC
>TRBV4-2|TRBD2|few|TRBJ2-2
CASSQNQILRLGTSGRESTGELFF
TGTGCCAGCAGCCAGAATCAAATACTGCGTCTCGGGACTAGCGGGAGGGAATCCACCGGGGAGCTGTTTTTT
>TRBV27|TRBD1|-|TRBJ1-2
CASSSGQGIYGYTF
TGTGCCAGCAGTTCCGGACAGGGAATCTATGGCTACACCTTC
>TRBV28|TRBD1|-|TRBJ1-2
CATPPGDRGHGYTF
TGTGCCACCCCCCCGGGGGACAGGGGGCATGGCTACACCTTC
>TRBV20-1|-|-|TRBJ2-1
CSARPRNEQFF
TGCAGTGCTAGGCCCAGAAATGAGCAGTTCTTC
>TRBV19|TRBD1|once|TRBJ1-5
CASSLWAYRGSNQPQHF
TGTGCCAGTAGCCTTTGGGCGTACAGGGGTAGCAATCAGCCCCAGCATTTT
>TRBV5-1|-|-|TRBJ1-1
CASSRQSGDTEAFF
TGCGCCAGCAGCAGACAGTCAGGGGACACTGAAGCTTTCTTT
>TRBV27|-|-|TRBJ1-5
CASYSRGLGQPQHF
TGTGCCAGCTATTCCAGGGGCTTGGGCCAGCCCCAGCATTTT
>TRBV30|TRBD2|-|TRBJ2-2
CAWTRFGRERGGELFF
TGTGCCTGGACCCGATTTGGGCGGGAGAGGGGCGGGGAGCTGTTTTTT
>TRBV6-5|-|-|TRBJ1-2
CASRRHSNYGYTF
TGTGCCAGCAGGCGACACTCGAACTATGGCTACACCTTC
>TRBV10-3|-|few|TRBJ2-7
CAISESSGQGRHRQYF
TGTGCCATCAGTGAGTCGTCAGGGCAGGGTAGGCACCGGCAGTACTTC
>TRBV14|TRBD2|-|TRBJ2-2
CASSQVPSGSGELFF
TGTGCCAGCAGCCAAGTTCCTAGCGGGAGTGGGGAGCTGTTTTTT
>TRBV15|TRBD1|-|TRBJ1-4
CATSRDLGPQGACFF
TGTGCCACCAGCAGAGACTTAGGCCCACAGGGGGCTTGTTTTTTT
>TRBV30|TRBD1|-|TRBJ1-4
CAWEQGADEKLFF
TGTGCCTGGGAACAGGGGGCGGATGAAAAACTGTTTTTT
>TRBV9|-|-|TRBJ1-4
CASSEGTPTNEKLFF
TGTGCCAGCAGCGAGGGGACACCAACTAATGAAAAACTGTTTTTT
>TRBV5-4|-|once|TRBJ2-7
CASSLAGARGEQYF
TGTGCCAGCAGCTTGGCAGGGGCCCGGGGCGAGCAGTACTTC
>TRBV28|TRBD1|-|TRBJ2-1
CASSEGQVSSEQFF
TGTGCCAGCAGTGAGGGACAGGTGTCGAGTGAGCAGTTCTTC
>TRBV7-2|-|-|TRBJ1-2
CASSLASAIGGYTF
TGTGCCAGCAGCTTAGCCTCGGCGATCGGGGGCTACACCTTC
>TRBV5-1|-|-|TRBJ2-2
CASSPRVATNTGELFF
TGCGCCAGCAGCCCGCGGGTAGCAACGAACACCGGGGAGCTGTTTTTT
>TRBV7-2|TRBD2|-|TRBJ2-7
CASSLGPREGLYEQYF
TGTGCCAGCAGCTTAGGCCCGCGGGAGGGCCTATACGAGCAGTACTTC
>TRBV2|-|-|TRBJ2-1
CASRLRDSDYNEQFF
TGTGCCAGCAGATTACGGGACTCCGACTACAATGAGCAGTTCTTC
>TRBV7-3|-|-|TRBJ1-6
CASSQTGSSYNSPLHF
TGTGCCAGCAGCCAGACAGGTAGCTCCTATAATTCACCCCTCCACTTT
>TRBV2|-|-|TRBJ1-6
CASNREGNSPLHF
TGTGCCAGCAATAGGGAGGGTAATTCACCCCTCCACTTT
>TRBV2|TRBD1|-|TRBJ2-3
CASRSTGGRTDTQYF
TGTGCCAGCAGGTCTACAGGGGGCCGCACAGATACGCAGTATTTT
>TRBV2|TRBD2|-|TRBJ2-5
CAGGTSGVQETQYF
TGTGCCGGGGGGACTAGCGGGGTCCAAGAGACCCAGTACTTC
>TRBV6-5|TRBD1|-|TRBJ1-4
CASSYSTPGGREKLFF
TGTGCCAGCAGTTACTCGACCCCAGGGGGCCGGGAAAAACTGTTTTTT
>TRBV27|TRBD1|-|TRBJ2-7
CASSLGQAPYEQYF
TGTGCCAGCAGTTTAGGACAGGCGCCCTACGAGCAGTACTTC
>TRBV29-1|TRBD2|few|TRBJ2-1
CSVPQAGGYNEQFF
TGCAGCGTTCCCCAGGCGGGAGGGTACAATGAGCAGTTCTTC
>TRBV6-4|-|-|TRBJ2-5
CASRTRLSQETQYF
TGTGCCAGCAGGACTCGACTCAGCCAAGAGACCCAGTACTTC
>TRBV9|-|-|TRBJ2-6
CASSVGRASIPTSGANVLTF
TGTGCCAGCAGCGTAGGTCGTGCTAGCATCCCCACCTCTGGGGCCAACGTCCTGACTTTC